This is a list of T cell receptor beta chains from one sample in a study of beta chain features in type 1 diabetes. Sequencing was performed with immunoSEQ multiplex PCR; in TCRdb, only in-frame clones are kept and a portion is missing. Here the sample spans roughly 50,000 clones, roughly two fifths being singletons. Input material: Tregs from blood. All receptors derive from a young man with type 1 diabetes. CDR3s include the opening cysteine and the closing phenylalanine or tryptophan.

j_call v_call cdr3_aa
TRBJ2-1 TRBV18 CASSPPSGSNEQFF
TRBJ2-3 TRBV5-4 CASTPTSGSSDTQYF
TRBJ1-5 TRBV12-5 CASGFLQGTLWPQHF
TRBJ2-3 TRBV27 CASSSQGTDTQYF
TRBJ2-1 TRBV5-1 CASSLSTGVNEQFF
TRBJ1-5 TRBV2 CASGAEGTGYRQPQHF
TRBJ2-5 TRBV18 CASSPTGPPQETQYF
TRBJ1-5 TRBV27 CASSPLGQGRNQPQHF
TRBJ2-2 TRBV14 CASSQDRAGELFF
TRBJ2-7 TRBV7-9 CASSLEGTGYDEQYF
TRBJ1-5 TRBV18 CASSPVREPNQPQHF
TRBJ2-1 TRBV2 CASRGSGAPYNEQFF
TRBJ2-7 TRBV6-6 CASSYSMPASGYEQYF
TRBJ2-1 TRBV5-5 CASSLGQGSYNEQFF
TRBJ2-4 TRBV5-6 CASSLELNRLAKNIQYF
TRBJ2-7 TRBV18 CASSPLAGMYEQYF
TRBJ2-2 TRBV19 CASSRFTGTNTGELFF
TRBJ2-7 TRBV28 CASSSRTSAYEQYF
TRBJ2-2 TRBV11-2 CASSRQGGTGELFF
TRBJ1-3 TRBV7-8 CASGGAGNTIYF
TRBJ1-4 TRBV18 CASSLGQADVEKLFF
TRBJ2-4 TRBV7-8 CASSPGVLDIQYF
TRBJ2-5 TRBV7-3 CASSLTRGQETQYF
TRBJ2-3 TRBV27 CASTGRGGTSGRTDTQYF
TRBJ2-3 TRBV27 CASGWTSGRQISTDTQYF
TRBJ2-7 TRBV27 CASSSGLAGVRGEQYF
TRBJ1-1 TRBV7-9 CASSAQQGNTEAFF
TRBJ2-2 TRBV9 CASGDQNTGELFF
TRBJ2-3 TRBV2 CASLIQLTQYF
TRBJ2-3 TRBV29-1 CSVGVDSSGLPDTQYF
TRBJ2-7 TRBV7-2 CASSFPGRTSFMTYEQYF
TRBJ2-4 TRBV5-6 CASSTTGSKNIQYF
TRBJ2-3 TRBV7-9 CASSSDARDTQYF
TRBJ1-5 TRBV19 CASSILTGQGRQPQHF
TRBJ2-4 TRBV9 CASSDTGLGNIQYF
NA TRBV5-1 CASSSRLAGRDEQYF
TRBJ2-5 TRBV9 CASSAGTSGSGGETQYF
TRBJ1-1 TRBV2 CASSEVEVTEAFF
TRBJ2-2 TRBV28 CASIGPSGSQRTRELFF
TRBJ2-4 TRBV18 CASPRSRSTSGSSKNIQYF
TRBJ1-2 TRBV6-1 CASSEFGTGIYGYTF
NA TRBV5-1 CASSPRGKYSYEQYF
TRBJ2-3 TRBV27 CASSHQGADTQYF
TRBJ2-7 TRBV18 CASSPSRSEQYF
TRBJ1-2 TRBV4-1 CASSQEAGLVIYGYTF
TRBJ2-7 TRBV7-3 CASSLNAGGINEQYF
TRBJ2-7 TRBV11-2 CASSYTGAYEQYF
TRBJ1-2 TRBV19 CASRREGARDGYTF
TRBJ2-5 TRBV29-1 CSVDQRQETQYF